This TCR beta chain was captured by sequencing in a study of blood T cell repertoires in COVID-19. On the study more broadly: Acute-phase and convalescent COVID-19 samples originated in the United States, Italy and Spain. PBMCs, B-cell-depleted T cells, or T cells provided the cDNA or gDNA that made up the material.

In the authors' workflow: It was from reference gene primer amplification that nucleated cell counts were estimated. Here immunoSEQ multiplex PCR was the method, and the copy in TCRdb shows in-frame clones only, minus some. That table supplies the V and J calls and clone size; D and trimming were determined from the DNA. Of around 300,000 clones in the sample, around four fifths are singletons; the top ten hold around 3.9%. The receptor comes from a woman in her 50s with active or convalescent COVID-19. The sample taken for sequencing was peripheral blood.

In DNA form, the CDR3 reads TGCAGCGTTGAAGAGGGCAGGCTGAACACTGAAGCTTTCTTT. The encoded protein is CSVEEGRLNTEAFF. This rearrangement joins TRBV29-1 to TRBJ1-1; D uncertain. Trimming left V 0 bases short and J 0 bases short, with 8 bases between. The CDR3 is made up of 14 amino acids. Germline V gives CDR1 SQVTM, CDR2 ANQGSEA.